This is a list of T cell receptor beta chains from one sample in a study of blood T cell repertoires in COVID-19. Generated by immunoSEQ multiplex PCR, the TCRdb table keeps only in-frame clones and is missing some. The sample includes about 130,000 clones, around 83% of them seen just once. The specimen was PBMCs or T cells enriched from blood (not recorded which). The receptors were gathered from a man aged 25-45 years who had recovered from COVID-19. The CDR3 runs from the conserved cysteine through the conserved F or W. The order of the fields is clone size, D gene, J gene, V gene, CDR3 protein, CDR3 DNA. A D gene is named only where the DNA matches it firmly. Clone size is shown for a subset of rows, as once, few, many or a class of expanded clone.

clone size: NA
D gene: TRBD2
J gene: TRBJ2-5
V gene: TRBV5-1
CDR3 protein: CASSFLAGGQETQYF
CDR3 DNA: TGCGCCAGCAGCTTCCTGGCGGGGGGACAAGAGACCCAGTACTTC

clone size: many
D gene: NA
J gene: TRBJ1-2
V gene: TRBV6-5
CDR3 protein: CASNPETAVFEVYTF
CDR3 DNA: TGTGCCAGCAACCCCGAGACAGCCGTTTTTGAGGTCTACACCTTC

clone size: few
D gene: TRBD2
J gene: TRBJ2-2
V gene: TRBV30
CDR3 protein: CAWRGLAGASNTGELFF
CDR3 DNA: TGTGCCTGGAGGGGACTAGCGGGGGCCTCGAACACCGGGGAGCTGTTTTTT

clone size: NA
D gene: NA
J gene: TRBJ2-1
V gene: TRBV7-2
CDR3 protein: CASSSRGRSSYNEQFF
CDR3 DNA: TGTGCCAGCAGCTCCAGAGGTAGGAGCTCCTACAATGAGCAGTTCTTC

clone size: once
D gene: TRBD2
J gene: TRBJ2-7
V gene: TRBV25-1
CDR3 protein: CASSPGTSGSNEQYF
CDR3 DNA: TGTGCCAGCAGTCCTGGGACTAGCGGGAGTAACGAGCAGTACTTC

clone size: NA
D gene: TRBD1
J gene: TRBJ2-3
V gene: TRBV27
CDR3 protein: CASSSQGASTDTQYF
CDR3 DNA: TGTGCCAGCAGTTCTCAGGGGGCTAGCACAGATACGCAGTATTTT

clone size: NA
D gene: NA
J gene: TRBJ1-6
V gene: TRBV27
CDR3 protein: CASREQYNSPLHF
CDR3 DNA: TGTGCCAGCAGGGAACAGTATAATTCACCCCTCCACTTT

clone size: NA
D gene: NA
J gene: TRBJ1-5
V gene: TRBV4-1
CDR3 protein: CASSQDRVGQPQHF
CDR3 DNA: TGCGCCAGCAGCCAAGACAGGGTCGGACAGCCCCAGCATTTT

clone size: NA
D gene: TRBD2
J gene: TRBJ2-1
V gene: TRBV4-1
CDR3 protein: CASSQLAGEYYNEQFF
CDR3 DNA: TGCGCCAGCAGCCAACTAGCGGGAGAGTACTACAATGAGCAGTTCTTC

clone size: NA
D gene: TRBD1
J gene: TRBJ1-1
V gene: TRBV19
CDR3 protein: CASSSGGLGTEAFF
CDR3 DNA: TGTGCCAGTAGCTCAGGGGGCTTGGGGACTGAAGCTTTCTTT

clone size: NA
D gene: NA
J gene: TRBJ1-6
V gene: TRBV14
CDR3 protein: CASSQDGSYNSPLHF
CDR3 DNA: TGTGCCAGCAGCCAAGACGGCTCCTATAATTCACCCCTCCACTTT

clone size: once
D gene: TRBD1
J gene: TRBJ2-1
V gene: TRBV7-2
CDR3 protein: CASSWDSYNEQFF
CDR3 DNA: TGTGCCAGCAGCTGGGACAGCTACAATGAGCAGTTCTTC

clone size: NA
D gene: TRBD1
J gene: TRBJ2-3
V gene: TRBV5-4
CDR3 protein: CASSPNRGQDTQYF
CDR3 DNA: TGTGCCAGCAGCCCCAACAGGGGGCAAGATACGCAGTATTTT

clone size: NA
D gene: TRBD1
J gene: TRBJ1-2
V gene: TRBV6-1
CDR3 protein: CASSDDSGTVLGDYGYTF
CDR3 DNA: TGTGCCAGCAGTGATGATAGCGGGACAGTTCTAGGGGACTATGGCTACACCTTC

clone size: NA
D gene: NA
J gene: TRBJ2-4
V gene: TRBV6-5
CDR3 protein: CASSYLLASAKNIQYF
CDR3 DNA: TGTGCCAGCAGTTACCTTTTAGCCTCAGCCAAAAACATTCAGTACTTC

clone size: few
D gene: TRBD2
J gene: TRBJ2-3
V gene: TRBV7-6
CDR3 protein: CASSKSGGAEAQYF
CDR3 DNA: TGTGCCAGCAGCAAGAGCGGGGGGGCCGAGGCGCAGTATTTT

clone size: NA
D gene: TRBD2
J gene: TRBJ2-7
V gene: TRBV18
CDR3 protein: CASSPPGLAGGYEQYF
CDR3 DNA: TGTGCCAGCTCACCACCGGGACTAGCGGGAGGCTACGAGCAGTACTTC

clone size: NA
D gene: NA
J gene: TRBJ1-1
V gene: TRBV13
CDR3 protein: CASSLGGNQGYTEAFF
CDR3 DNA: TGTGCCAGCAGCTTAGGGGGGAACCAGGGTTACACTGAAGCTTTCTTT

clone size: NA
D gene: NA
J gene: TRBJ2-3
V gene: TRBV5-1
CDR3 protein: CASRESTDTQYF
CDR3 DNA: TGCGCCAGCAGGGAGAGCACAGATACGCAGTATTTT

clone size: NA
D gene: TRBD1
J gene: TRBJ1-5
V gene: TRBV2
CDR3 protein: CASSERQGNQPQHF
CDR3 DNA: TGTGCCAGCAGTGAGAGACAGGGGAATCAGCCCCAGCATTTT

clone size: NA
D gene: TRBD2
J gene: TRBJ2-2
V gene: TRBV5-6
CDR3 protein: CASSLGGEGTGELFF
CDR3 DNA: TGTGCCAGCAGCTTGGGAGGGGAGGGCACCGGGGAGCTGTTTTTT

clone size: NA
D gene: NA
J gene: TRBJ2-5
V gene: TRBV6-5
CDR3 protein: CASSIGGLGQETQYF
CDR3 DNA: TGTGCCAGCTCTATCGGGGGGCTAGGACAGGAGACCCAGTACTTC

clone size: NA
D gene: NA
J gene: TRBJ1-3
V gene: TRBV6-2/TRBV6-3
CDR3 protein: CASSYGGLSGNTIYF
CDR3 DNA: TGTGCCAGCAGTTACGGGGGCCTCTCTGGAAACACCATATATTTT

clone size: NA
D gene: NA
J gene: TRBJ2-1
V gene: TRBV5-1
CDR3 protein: CASSLEAGIWFF
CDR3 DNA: TGCGCCAGCAGCTTGGAGGCAGGTATTTGGTTCTTC

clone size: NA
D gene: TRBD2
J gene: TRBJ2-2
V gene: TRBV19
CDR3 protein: CASTLLAGATGELFF
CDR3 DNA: TGTGCCAGTACCTTACTAGCGGGAGCCACCGGGGAGCTGTTTTTT

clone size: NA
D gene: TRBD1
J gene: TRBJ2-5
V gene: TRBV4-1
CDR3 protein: CASSTSGTGGGETQYF
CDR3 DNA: TGCGCCAGCAGTACATCCGGGACAGGGGGAGGAGAGACCCAGTACTTC

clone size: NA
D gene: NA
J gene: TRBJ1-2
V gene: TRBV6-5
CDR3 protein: CASRESPGNVYGYTF
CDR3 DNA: TGTGCCAGCAGAGAGTCCCCAGGGAATGTCTATGGCTACACCTTC

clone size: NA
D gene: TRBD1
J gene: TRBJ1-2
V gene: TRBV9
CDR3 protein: CASSAGTGTGSYGYTF
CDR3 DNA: TGTGCCAGCAGCGCCGGTACCGGGACAGGGTCTTATGGCTACACCTTC

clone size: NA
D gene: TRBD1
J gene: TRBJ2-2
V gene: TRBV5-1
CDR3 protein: CASSSGQGTTGELFF
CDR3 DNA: TGCGCCAGCAGCTCCGGACAGGGGACCACCGGGGAGCTGTTTTTT

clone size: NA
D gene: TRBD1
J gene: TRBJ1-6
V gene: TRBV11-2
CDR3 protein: CASSRTGMGSPLHF
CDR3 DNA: TGTGCCAGCAGTCGGACAGGGATGGGTTCACCCCTCCACTTT

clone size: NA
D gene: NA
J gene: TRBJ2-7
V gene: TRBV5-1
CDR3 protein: CASSFAVTGDGEQYF
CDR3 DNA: TGCGCCAGCAGCTTTGCGGTTACGGGGGATGGAGAGCAGTACTTC